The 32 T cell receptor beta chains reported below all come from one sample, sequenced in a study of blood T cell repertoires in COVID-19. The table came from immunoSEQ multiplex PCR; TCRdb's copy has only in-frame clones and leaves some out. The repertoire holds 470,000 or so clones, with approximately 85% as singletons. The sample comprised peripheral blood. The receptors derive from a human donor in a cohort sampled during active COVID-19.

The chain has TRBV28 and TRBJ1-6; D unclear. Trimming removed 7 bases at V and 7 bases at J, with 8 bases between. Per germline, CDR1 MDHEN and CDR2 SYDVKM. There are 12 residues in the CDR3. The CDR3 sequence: CASTEGNSPLHF. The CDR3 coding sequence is TGTGCCAGCACCGAGGGAAATTCACCCCTCCACTTT.

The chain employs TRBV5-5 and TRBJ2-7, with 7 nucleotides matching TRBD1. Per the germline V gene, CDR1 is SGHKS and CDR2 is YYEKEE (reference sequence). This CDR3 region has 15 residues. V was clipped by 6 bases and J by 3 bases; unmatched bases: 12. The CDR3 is CASTSTPGQNYEQYF. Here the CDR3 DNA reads TGTGCCAGCACTTCAACTCCGGGACAGAACTACGAGCAGTACTTC.

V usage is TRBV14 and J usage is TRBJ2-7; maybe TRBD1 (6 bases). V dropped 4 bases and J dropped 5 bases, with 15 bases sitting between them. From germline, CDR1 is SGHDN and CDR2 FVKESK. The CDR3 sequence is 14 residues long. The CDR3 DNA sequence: TGTGCCAGCAGCCGCATTACAGGGTCCCACGAGCAGTACTTC. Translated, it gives CASSRITGSHEQYF.

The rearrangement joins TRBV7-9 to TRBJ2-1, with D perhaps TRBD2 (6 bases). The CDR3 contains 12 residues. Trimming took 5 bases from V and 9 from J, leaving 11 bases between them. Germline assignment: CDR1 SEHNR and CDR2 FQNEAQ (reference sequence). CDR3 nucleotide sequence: TGTGCCAGCAGCACGGGACTCCTTGAGCAGTTCTTC. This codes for CASSTGLLEQFF.

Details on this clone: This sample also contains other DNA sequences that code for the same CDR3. The CDR3 DNA sequence: TGCAGCGGGCACAGGGGGCCAGACACTGAAGCTTTCTTT. This encodes CSGHRGPDTEAFF. This chain links TRBV29-1 with TRBJ1-1; 9 nucleotides align to TRBD1. Per the germline V gene, CDR1 is SQVTM and CDR2 is ANQGSEA. The CDR3 sequence is 13 residues long. V lost 7 bases, J lost 3 bases, and 6 bases stayed unmatched.

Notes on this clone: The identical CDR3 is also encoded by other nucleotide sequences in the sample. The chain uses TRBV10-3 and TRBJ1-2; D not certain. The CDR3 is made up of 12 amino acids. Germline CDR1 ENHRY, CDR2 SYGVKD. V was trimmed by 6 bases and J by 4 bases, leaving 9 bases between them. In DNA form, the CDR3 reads TGTGCCATCAGCCCCGACTCCTATGGCTACACCTTC. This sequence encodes CAISPDSYGYTF.

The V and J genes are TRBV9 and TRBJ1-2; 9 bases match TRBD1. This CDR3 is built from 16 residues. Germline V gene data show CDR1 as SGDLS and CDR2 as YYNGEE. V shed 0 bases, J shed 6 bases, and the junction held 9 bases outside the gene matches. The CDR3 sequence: CASSVGFGGQGHGYTF. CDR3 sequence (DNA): TGTGCCAGCAGCGTAGGGTTTGGGGGACAGGGACATGGCTACACCTTC.

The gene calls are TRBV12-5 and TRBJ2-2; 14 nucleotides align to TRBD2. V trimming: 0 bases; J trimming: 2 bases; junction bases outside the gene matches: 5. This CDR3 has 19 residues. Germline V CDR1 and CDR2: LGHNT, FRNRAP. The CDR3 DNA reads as TGTGCTAGTGGTTTGGTACAAGGGACTAGCGGGGGTAACACCGGGGAGCTGTTTTTT. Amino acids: CASGLVQGTSGGNTGELFF. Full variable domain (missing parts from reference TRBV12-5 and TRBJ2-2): DARVTQTPRHKVTEMGQEVTMRCQPILGHNTVFWYRQTMMQGLELLAYFRNRAPLDDSGMPKDRFSAEMPDATLATLKIQPSEPRDSAVYFCASGLVQGTSGGNTGELFFGEGSRLTVL.

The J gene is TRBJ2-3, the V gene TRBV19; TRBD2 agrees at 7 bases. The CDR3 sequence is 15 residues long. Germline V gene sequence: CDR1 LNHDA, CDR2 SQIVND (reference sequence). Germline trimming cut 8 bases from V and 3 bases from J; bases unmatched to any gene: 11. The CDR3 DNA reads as TGTGCCAGTCGCTTCCAAGGGACTACTACAGATACGCAGTATTTT. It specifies CASRFQGTTTDTQYF.

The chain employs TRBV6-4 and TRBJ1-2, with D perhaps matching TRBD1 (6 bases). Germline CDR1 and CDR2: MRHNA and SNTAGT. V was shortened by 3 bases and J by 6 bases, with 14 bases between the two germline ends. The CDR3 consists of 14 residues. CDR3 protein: CASSEARGSNGYTF. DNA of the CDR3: TGTGCCAGCAGTGAGGCAAGGGGGAGTAATGGCTACACCTTC.

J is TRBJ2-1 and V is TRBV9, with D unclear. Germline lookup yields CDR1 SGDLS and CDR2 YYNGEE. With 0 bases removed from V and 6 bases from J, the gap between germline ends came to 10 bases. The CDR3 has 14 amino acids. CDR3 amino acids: CASSVGATINEQFF. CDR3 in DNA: TGTGCCAGCAGCGTAGGGGCGACCATCAATGAGCAGTTCTTC.

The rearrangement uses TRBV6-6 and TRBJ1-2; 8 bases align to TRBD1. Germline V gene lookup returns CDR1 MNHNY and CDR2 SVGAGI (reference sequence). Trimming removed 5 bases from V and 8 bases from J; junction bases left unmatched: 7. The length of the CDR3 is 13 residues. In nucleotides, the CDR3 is TGTGCCAGCAGTCCAGGGACAGGAGGGGGCTACACCTTC. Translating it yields CASSPGTGGGYTF.

The DNA of the CDR3 is TGTGCCAGCAGCCAGGGTGATGAGCAGTTCTTC. It specifies CASSQGDEQFF. The chain combines TRBV11-3 with TRBJ2-1; the D gene is possibly TRBD1 (5 bases). The CDR3 has 11 residues. CDR1 and CDR2 (germline): SGHNT, YENEEA. Deletions cut 5 bases from V and 8 bases from J, with 7 bases between.

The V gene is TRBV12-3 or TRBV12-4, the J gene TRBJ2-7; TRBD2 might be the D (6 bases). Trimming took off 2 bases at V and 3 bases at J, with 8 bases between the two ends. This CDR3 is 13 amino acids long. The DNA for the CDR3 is TGTGCCAGCAGTTTACAGGGAGGCTACGAGCAGTACTTC. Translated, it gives CASSLQGGYEQYF.

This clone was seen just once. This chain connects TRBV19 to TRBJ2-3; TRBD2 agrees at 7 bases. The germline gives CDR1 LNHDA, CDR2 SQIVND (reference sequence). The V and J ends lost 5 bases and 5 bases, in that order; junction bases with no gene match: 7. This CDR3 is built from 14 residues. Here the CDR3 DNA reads TGTGCCAGTAGTTTCACTAGCGATTTAGATACGCAGTATTTT. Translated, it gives CASSFTSDLDTQYF.

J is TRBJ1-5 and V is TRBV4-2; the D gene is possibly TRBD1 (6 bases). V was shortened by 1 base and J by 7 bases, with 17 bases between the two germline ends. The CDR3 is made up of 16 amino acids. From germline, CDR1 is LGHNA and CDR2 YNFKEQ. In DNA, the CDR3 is TGTGCCAGCAGCCAAGCGGGGGGGCAGGGGTACCAGCCCCAGCATTTT. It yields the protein CASSQAGGQGYQPQHF.

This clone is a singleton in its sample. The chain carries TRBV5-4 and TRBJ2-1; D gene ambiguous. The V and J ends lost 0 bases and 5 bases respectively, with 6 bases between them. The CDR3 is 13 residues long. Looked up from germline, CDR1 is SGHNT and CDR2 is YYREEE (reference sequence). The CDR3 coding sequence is TGTGCCAGCAGCTTGGGGCCCAACAATGAGCAGTTCTTC. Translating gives CASSLGPNNEQFF.

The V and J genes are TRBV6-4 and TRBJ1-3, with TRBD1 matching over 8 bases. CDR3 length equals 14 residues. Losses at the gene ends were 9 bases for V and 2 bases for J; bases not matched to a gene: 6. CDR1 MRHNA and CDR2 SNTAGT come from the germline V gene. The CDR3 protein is CAREQGETGNTIYF. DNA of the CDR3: TGTGCCAGAGAACAGGGGGAAACTGGAAACACCATATATTTT.

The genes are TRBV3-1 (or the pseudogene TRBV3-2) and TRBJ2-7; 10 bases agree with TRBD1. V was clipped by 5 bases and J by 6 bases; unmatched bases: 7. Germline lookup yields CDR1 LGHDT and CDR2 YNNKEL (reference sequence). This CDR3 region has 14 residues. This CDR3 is CASSERQGAIEQYF. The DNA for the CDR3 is TGTGCCAGCAGCGAACGACAGGGGGCAATCGAGCAGTACTTC.

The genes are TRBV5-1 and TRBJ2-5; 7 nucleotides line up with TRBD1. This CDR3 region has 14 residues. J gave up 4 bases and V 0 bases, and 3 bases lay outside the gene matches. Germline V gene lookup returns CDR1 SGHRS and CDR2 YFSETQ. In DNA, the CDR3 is TGCGCCAGCAGCTTGGGACAGGGCCCAGAGACCCAGTACTTC. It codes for CASSLGQGPETQYF.

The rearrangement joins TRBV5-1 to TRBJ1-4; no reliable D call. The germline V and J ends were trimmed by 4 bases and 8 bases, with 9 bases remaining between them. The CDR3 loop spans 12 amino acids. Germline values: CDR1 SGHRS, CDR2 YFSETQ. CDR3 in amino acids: CASSPNTEKLFF. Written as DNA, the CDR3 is TGCGCCAGCAGCCCAAACACCGAAAAACTGTTTTTT.

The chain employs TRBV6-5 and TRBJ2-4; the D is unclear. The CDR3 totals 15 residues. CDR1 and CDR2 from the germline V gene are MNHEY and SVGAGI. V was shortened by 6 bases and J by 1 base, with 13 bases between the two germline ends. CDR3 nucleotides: TGTGCCAGCAGACCCCCTAGTCAGGCCAAAAACATTCAGTACTTC. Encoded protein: CASRPPSQAKNIQYF.

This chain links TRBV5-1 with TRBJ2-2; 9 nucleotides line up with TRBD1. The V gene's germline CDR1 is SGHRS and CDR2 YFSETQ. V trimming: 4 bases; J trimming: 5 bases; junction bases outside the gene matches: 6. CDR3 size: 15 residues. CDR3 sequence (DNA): TGCGCCAGCAGCACCGGGACAGGGACTACCGGGGAGCTGTTTTTT. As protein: CASSTGTGTTGELFF.

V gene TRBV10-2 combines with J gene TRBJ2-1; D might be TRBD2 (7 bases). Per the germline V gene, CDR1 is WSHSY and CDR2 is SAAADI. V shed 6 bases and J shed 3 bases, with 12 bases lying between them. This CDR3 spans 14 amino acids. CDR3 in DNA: TGCGCCAGCAGAGAGGGGGAGGGCTACAATGAGCAGTTCTTC. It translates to CASREGEGYNEQFF.

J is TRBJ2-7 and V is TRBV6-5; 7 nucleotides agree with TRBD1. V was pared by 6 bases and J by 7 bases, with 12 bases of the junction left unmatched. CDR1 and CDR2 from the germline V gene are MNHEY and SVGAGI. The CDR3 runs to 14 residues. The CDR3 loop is CASSRTGTAGEQYF. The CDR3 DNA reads TGTGCCAGCAGCCGCACCGGGACAGCTGGGGAGCAGTACTTC.

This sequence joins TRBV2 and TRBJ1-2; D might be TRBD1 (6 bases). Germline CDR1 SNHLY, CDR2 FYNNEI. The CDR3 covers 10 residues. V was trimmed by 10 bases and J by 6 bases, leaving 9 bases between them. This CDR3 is CATRTDGYTF. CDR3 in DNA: TGTGCCACCCGGACAGATGGCTACACCTTC.

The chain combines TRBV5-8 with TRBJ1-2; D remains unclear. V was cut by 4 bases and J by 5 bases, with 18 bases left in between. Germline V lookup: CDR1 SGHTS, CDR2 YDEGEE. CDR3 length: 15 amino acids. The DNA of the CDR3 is TGTGCCAGCAGCCCCGGGCCCCCACGGAGGTATGGCTACACCTTC. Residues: CASSPGPPRRYGYTF.

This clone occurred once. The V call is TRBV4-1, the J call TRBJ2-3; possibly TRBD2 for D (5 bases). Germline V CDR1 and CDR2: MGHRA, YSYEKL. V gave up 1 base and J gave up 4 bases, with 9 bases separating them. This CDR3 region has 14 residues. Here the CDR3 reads CASSQGAAPDTQYF. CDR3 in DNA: TGCGCCAGCAGCCAAGGAGCGGCCCCAGATACGCAGTATTTT.

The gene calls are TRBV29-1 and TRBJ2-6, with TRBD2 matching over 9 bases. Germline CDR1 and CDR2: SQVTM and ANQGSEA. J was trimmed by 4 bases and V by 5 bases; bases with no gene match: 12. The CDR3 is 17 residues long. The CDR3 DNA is TGCAGCGTTCTGGGGGGGCTAGCGGGATCCGGGGCCAACGTCCTGACTTTC. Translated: CSVLGGLAGSGANVLTF.

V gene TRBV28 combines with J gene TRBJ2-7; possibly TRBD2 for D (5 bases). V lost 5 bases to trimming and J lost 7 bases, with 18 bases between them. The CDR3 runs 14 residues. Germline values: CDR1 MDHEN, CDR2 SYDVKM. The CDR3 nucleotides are TGTGCCAGCAGTCGAGAGGAGGCGCTACAGGAGCAGTACTTC. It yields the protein CASSREEALQEQYF. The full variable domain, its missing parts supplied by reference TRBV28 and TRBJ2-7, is DVKVTQSSRYLVKRTGEKVFLECVQDMDHENMFWYRQDPGLGLRLIYFSYDVKMKEKGDIPEGYSVSREKKERFSLILESASTNQTSMYLCASSREEALQEQYFGPGTRLTVT.

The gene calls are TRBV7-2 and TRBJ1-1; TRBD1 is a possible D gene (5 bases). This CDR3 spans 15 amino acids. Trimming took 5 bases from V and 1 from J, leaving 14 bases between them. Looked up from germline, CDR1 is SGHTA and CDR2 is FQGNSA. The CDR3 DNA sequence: TGTGCCAGCAGCCATCAGACAGCCGCGAACACTGAAGCTTTCTTT. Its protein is CASSHQTAANTEAFF.

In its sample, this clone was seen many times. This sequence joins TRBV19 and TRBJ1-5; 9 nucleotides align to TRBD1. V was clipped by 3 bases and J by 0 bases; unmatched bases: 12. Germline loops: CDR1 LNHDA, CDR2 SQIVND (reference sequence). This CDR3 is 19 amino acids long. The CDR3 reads CASSIWRGQGPYSNQPQHF. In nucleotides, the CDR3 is TGTGCCAGTAGTATCTGGCGGGGACAGGGACCCTATAGCAATCAGCCCCAGCATTTT. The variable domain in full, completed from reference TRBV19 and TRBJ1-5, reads DGGITQSPKYLFRKEGQNVTLSCEQNLNHDAMYWYRQDPGQGLRLIYYSQIVNDFQKGDIAEGYSVSREKKESFPLTVTSAQKNPTAFYLCASSIWRGQGPYSNQPQHFGDGTRLSIL.